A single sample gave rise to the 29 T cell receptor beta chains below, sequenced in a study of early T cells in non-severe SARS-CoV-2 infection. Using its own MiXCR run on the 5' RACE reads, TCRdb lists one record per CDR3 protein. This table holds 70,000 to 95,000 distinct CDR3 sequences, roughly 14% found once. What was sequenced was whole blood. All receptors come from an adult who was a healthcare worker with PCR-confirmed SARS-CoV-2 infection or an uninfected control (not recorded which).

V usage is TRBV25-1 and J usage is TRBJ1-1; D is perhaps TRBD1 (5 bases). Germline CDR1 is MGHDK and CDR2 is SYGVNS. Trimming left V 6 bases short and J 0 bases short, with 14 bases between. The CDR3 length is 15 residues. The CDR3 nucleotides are TGTGCCAGCAGCGGCCCGACAGCCATGAACACTGAAGCTTTCTTT. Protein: CASSGPTAMNTEAFF.

As DNA, the CDR3 is TGTGCCAGTAGTATAGATCTGGGTTTTCCCGGGGAGCTGTTTTTT. Translated, it gives CASSIDLGFPGELFF. The V and J genes are TRBV19 and TRBJ2-2; D call uncertain. Deletions cut 0 bases from V and 6 bases from J, with 11 bases between. The germline CDR1 and CDR2 sequences are LNHDA and SQIVND (reference sequence). The CDR3 runs to 15 residues.

CDR3 loop: CASSSGDEKLFF. DNA for the CDR3: TGTGCCAGCAGCTCAGGGGACGAAAAACTGTTTTTT. The V and J genes are TRBV7-6 and TRBJ1-4; TRBD1 is a possible D gene (6 bases). CDR1 is SGHVS and CDR2 is FNYEAQ in the germline V gene. The CDR3 covers 12 residues. V lost 4 bases, J lost 8 bases, and 8 bases lay in between.

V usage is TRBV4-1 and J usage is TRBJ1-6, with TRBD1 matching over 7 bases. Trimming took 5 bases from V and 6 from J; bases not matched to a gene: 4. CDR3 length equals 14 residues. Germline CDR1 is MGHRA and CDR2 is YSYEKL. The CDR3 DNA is TGCGCCAGCAGCACGGGACAGCTTAATTCACCCCTCCACTTT. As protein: CASSTGQLNSPLHF.

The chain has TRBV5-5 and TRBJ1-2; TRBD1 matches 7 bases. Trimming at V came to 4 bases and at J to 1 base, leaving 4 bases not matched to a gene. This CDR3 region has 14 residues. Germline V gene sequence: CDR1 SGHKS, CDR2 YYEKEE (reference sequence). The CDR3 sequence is CASSIGQDNYGYTF. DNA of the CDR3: TGTGCCAGCAGCATCGGACAGGATAACTATGGCTACACCTTC. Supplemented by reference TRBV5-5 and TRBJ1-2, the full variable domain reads DAGVTQSPTHLIKTRGQQVTLRCSPISGHKSVSWYQQVLGQGPQFIFQYYEKEERGRGNFPDRFSARQFPNYSSELNVNALLLGDSALYLCASSIGQDNYGYTFGSGTRLTVV.

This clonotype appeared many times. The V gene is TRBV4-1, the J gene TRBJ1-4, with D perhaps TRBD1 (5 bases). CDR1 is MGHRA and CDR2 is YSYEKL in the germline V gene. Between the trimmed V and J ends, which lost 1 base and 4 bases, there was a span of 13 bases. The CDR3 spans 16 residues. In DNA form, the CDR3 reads TGCGCCAGCAGCCAAGCTCGGGGCGTGGGTAATGAAAAACTGTTTTTT. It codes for CASSQARGVGNEKLFF.

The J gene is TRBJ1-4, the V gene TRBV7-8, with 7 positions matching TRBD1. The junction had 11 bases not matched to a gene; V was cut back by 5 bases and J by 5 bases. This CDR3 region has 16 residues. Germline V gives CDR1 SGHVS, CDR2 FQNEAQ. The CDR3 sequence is CASSKLTGTVNEKLFF. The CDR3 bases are TGTGCCAGCAGCAAATTAACCGGGACAGTGAATGAAAAACTGTTTTTT.

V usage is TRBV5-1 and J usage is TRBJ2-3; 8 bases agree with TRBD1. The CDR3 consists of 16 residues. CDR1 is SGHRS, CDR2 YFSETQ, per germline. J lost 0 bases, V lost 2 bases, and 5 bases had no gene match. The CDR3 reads CASSLDRGSSTDTQYF. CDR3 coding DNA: TGCGCCAGCAGCTTAGACAGGGGTTCCAGCACAGATACGCAGTATTTT.

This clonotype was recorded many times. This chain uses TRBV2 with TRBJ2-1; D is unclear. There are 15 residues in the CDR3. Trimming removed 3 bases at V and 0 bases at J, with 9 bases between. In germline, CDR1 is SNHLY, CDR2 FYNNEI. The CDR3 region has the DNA TGTGCCAGCAGTGAGGGCAGGAGCTCCTACAATGAGCAGTTCTTC. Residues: CASSEGRSSYNEQFF.

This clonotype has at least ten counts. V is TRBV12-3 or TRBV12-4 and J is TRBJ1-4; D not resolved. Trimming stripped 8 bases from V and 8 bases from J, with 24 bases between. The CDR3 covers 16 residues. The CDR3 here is CASGIPWEAGGEKLFF. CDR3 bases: TGTGCCAGCGGAATCCCCTGGGAGGCGGGAGGGGAAAAACTGTTTTTT.

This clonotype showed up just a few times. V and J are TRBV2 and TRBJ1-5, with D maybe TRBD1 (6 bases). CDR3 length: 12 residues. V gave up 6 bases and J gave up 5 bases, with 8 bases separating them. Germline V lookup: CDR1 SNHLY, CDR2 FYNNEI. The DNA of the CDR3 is TGTGCCAGCAGCCCAGGGGATCAGCCCCAGCATTTT. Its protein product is CASSPGDQPQHF.

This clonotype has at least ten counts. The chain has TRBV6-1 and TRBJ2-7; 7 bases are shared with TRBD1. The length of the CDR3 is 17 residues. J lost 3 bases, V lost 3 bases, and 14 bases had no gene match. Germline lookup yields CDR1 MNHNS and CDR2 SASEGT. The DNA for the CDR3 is TGTGCCAGCAGTGAGATAGGGGGCTCCCTGATAGACTACGAGCAGTACGTC. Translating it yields CASSEIGGSLIDYEQYV.

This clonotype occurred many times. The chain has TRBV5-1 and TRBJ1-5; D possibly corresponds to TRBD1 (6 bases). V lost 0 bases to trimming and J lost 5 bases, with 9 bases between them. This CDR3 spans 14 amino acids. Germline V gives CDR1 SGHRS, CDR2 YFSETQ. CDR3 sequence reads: CASSLVSGDQPQHF. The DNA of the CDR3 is TGCGCCAGCAGCTTGGTGTCAGGGGATCAGCCCCAGCATTTT.

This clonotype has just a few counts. CDR3 bases: TGTGCCAGCAGCCCCCTCGCGGGGGGAAGGGAGGATGAGCAGTTCTTC. Protein sequence: CASSPLAGGREDEQFF. The chain couples TRBV7-3 to TRBJ2-1, with 8 positions matching TRBD2. V lost 5 bases and J lost 8; bases outside the gene matches: 14. CDR3 length equals 16 residues. Germline loops: CDR1 SGHTA, CDR2 FQGTGA.

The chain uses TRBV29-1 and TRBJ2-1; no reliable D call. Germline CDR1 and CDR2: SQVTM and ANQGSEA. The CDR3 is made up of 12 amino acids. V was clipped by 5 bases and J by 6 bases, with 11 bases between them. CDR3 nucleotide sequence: TGCAGCGTTCGGGTTTCGAGCAATGAGCAGTTCTTC. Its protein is CSVRVSSNEQFF.

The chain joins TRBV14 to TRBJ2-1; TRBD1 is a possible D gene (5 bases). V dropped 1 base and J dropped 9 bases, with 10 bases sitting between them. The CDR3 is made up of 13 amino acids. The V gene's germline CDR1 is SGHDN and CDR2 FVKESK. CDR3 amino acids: CASSQVRQTEQFF. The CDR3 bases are TGTGCCAGCAGCCAAGTGAGACAGACTGAGCAGTTCTTC. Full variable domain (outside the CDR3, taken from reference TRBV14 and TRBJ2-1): EAGVTQFPSHSVIEKGQTVTLRCDPISGHDNLYWYRRVMGKEIKFLLHFVKESKQDESGMPNNRFLAERTGGTYSTLKVQPAELEDSGVYFCASSQVRQTEQFFGPGTRLTVL.

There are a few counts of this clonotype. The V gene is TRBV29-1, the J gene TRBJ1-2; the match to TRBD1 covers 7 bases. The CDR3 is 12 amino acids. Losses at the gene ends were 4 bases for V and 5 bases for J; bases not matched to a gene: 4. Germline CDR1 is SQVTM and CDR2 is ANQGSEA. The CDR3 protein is CSVADREYGYTF. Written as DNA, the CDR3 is TGCAGCGTTGCCGACAGGGAATATGGCTACACCTTC.

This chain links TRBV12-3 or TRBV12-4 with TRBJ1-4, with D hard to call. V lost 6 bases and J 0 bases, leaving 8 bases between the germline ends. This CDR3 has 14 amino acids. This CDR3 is CASRWSATNEKLFF. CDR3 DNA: TGTGCCAGCAGGTGGTCTGCAACTAATGAAAAACTGTTTTTT.

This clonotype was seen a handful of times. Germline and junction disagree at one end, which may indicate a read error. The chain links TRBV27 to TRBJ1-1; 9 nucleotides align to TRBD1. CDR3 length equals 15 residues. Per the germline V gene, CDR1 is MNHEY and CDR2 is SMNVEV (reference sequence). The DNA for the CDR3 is TGTGCCAGCAGTTTATCGAAACGGGGGGACAGGGTAGTATCATTT. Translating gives CASSLSKRGDRVVSF.

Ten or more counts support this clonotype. CDR3: CASSLGLAGALGETQYF. CDR3 in DNA: TGTGCCAGCAGCTTAGGTCTAGCGGGGGCCTTGGGGGAGACCCAGTACTTC. The chain uses TRBV7-3 and TRBJ2-5; the match to TRBD2 covers 10 bases. V was pared by 2 bases and J by 5 bases, with 11 bases of the junction left unmatched. CDR3 length: 17 amino acids. Germline loops: CDR1 SGHTA, CDR2 FQGTGA.

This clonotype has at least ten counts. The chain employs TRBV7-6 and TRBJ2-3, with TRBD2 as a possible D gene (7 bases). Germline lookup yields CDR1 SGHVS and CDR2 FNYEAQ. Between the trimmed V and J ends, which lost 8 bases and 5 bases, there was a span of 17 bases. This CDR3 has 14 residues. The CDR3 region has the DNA TGTGCCAGCTTAGAGGGGGGGGGCGGAGATACGCAGTATTTT. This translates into CASLEGGGGDTQYF.

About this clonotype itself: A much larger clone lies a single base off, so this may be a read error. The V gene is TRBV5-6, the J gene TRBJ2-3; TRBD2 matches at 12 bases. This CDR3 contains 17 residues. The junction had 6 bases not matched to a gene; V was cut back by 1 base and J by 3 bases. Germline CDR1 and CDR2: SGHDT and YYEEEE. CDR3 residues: CASSLHPTSGGTDTQYF. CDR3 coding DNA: TGTGCCAGCAGCTTGCACCCTACTAGCGGGGGGACAGATACGCAGTATTTT.

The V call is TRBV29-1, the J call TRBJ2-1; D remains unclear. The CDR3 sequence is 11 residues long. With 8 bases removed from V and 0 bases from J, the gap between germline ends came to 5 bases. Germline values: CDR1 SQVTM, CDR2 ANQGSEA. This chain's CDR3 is CSTRSYNEQFF. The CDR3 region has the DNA TGCAGCACCCGCTCCTACAATGAGCAGTTCTTC.

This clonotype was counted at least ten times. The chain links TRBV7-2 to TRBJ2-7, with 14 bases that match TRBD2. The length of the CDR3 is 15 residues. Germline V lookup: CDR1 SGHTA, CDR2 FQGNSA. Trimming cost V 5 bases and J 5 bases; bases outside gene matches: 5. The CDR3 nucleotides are TGTGCCAGCAGCCTGACTAGCGGGGGGGCCCACGAGCAGTACGTC. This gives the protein CASSLTSGGAHEQYV.

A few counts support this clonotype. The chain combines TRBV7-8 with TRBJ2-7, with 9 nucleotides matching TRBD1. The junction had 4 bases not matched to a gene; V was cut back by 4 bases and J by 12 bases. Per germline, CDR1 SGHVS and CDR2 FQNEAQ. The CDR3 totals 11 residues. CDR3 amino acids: CASSSGTGTYV. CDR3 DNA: TGTGCCAGCAGCTCCGGGACAGGGACGTACGTC.

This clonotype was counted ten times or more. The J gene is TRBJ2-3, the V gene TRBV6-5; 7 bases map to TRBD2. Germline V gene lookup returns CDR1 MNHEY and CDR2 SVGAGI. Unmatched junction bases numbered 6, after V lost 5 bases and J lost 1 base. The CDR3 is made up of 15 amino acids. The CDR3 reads CASSRYRGGTDTQYF. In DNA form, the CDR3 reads TGTGCCAGCAGTCGATATCGGGGGGGCACAGATACGCAGTATTTT.

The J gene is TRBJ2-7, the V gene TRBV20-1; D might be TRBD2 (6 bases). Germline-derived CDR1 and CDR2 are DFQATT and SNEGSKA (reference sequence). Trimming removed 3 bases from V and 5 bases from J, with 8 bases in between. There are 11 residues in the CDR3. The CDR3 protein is CSARSGHEQYV. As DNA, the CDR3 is TGCAGTGCTAGGAGCGGGCACGAGCAGTACGTC.

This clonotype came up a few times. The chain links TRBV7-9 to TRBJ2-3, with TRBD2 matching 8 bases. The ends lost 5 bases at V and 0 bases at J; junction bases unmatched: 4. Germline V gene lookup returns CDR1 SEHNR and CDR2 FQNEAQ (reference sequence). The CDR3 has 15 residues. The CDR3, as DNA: TGTGCCAGCAGCCAGACTAGCGTCAGCACAGATACGCAGTATTTT. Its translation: CASSQTSVSTDTQYF.

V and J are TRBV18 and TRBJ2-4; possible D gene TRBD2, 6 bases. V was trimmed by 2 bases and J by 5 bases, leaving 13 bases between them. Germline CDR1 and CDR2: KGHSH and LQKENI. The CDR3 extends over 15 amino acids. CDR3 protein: CASSPGLGTENIQYF. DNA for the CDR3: TGTGCCAGCTCACCAGGGTTAGGGACTGAAAACATTCAGTACTTC.